The clone carrying this TCR beta chain was picked up a small number of times. Its matching antigen is unknown. This sample is drawn from a study of T-cell reconstitution after alpha-beta-depleted transplantation in children. Broader study findings: At the one-year point after transplant, T-cell counts and TCRbeta diversity were found to come mostly from T cells that had been newly produced. Certain patients had high TCRbeta diversity at day 60, and it came from recipient T cells and thymic progenitors that survived. The study reportedly traced alpha-beta T cells about two months after transplant to several hundred expanded graft clones.

The CDR3 length is 17 residues. Germline CDR1 and CDR2: SGHRS and YFSETQ. V shed 1 base, J shed 4 bases, and the junction held 6 bases outside the gene matches. Unique molecular identifiers were built into the TCRbeta library. TCRdb reanalysed the PCR reads using MiXCR and keeps one entry per CDR3 protein. This repertoire shows roughly 420,000 distinct CDR3 sequences, around 16% found once; its top ten account for approximately 29%. V usage is TRBV5-1 and J usage is TRBJ2-1, with 12 bases matching TRBD2. The TCR was taken from a boy younger than two who had a stem cell transplant for Wiskott-Aldrich syndrome, so the T cells may come from the graft donor. The specimen comprised PBMCs, mostly from graft donor cells, sampled 360 days after TCRalphabeta/CD19-depleted stem cell transplant. This chain's CDR3 is CASSLRLAGGNYNEQFF. The CDR3 DNA follows: TGCGCCAGCAGCTTGAGGCTAGCGGGGGGGAATTACAATGAGCAGTTCTTC. Full variable domain (remainder filled in from reference TRBV5-1 and TRBJ2-1): KAGVTQTPRYLIKTRGQQVTLSCSPISGHRSVSWYQQTPGQGLQFLFEYFSETQRNKGNFPGRFSGRQFSNSRSEMNVSTLELGDSALYLCASSLRLAGGNYNEQFFGPGTRLTVL.